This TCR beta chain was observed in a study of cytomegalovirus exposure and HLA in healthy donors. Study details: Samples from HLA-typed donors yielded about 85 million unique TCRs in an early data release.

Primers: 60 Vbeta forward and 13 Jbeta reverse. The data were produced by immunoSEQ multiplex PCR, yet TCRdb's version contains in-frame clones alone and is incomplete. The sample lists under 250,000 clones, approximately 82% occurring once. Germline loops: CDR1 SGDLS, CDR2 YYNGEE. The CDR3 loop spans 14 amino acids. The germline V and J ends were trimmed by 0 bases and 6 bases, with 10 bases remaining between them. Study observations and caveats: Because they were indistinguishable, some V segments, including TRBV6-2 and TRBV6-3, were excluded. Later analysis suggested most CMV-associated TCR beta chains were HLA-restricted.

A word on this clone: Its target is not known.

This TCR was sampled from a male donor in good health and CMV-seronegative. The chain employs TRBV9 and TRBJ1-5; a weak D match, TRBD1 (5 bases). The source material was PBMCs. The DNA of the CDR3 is TGTGCCAGCAGCGTAGCTGGGGGAGGTCAGCCCCAGCATTTT. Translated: CASSVAGGGQPQHF.